This TCR beta chain was observed in a study of cytomegalovirus exposure and HLA in healthy donors. Looked up from germline, CDR1 is SGDLS and CDR2 is YYNGEE. The CDR3 sequence is 15 residues long. Trimming cost V 0 bases and J 2 bases, with 12 bases left between them. Details on this clone: Its antigen is undetermined.

Study conclusions and caveats: Indistinguishable V segments such as TRBV6-2 and TRBV6-3 were excluded. For most subjects, TCR beta sequences were reported to predict HLA-A and HLA-B alleles with accuracy. Most TCR sequences were rare, but some public TCRs occurred in many donors.

The PCR had 60 Vbeta and 13 Jbeta primers. Per the study methods: Later analysis identified roughly 82 million unique TCR beta chains, 9 million to 12 million shared. Some clones are missing from TCRdb's copy, which holds only in-frame ones; the method was immunoSEQ multiplex PCR. That table gives V, J and clone size, and the DNA gave D and trimming. The table lists around 91,000 clones, about nine tenths of them singletons, with roughly 9.2% in the top ten. Sequencing input: PBMCs. V usage is TRBV9 and J usage is TRBJ2-7; unclear D gene. This sequence originates from a man under 40 in good health and CMV-seropositive. CDR3 nucleotide sequence: TGTGCCAGCAGCGTAGAACCCAGCGAGCCCTACGAGCAGTACTTC. Its translation: CASSVEPSEPYEQYF.